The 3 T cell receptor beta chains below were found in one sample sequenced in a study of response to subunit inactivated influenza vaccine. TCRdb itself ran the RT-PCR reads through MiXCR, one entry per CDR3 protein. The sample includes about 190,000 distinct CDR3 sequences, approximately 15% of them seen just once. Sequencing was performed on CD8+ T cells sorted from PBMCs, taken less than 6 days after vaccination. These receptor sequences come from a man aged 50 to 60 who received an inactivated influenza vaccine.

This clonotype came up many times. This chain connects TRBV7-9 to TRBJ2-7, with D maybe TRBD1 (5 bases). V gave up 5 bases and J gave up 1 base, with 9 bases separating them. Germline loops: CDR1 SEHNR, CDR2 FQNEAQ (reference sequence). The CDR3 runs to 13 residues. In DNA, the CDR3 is TGTGCCAGCAGCGGTGACAGTTCCTACGAGCAGTACTTC. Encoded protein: CASSGDSSYEQYF.

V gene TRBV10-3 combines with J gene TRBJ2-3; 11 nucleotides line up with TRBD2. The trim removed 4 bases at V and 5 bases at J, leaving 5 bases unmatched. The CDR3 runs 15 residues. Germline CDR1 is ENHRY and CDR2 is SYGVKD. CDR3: CAISGTSGYQDTQYF. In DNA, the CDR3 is TGTGCCATCAGTGGGACTAGCGGGTATCAAGATACGCAGTATTTT.

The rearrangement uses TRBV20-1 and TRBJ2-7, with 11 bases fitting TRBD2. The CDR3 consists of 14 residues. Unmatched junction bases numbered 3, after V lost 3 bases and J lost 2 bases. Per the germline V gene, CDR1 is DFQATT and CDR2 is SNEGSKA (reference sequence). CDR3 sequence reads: CSASLTSGAYEQYF. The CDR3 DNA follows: TGCAGTGCTAGCTTGACTAGCGGGGCCTACGAGCAGTACTTC.